This section outlines one T cell receptor (beta chain) sequence together with its context. The antigen is not known. TCRdb redid the calling of the reads with MiXCR, one entry per CDR3 protein. This table has around 240,000 distinct CDR3 sequences, about 23% appearing once. These data come from a study of T cell repertoires in cytomegalovirus infection. About the research overall: The public TCR beta signatures pointed to both CMV infection and matching HLA type.

This CDR3 region has 14 residues. Per the germline V gene, CDR1 is MNHEY and CDR2 is SMNVEV (reference sequence). The V gene lost 3 bases and the J gene lost 8 bases, with 14 bases spanning the gap. General study results and limits: Clonotype analysis showed dominance of the ex vivo response by HLA-C-restricted CMV-specific TCR beta clonotypes.

This TCR derives from a human donor in good health (CMV status not recorded). Some clones in this sample may be carry-over from other donors' samples. This chain connects TRBV27 to TRBJ2-1; D is possibly TRBD1 (6 bases). The sample was CD8+ T cells from PBMCs. The CDR3 region has the DNA TGTGCCAGCAGTTTTAAAGAAGGGGGTGATGAGCAGTTCTTC. Protein product: CASSFKEGGDEQFF.